Below, 22 T cell receptor beta chains from the same sample are listed, as sequenced in a study of T cell responses to AZD1222 COVID-19 vaccine (dated by TCRdb to 2020 to 2022). Library construction relied on the immunoSEQ multiplex PCR assay. Imported from immuneACCESS, the table was reduced by TCRdb to in-frame sequences with V and J called. These copies leave out some clones; in studies compared against another copy, an unresolved V gene accounts for under half, and the cause of the remainder is not known. The table for this sample lists approximately 110,000 clones; more than 70% of them were counted only once. The ten largest clones take up around a tenth of the sample. The sample's time point label is to be understood as: baseline before first vaccination. Sequenced here: peripheral blood, sampled on day 0 of AZD1222 vaccination. These receptors all come from an adult in good health.

The rearrangement links TRBV3-1 (or the pseudogene TRBV3-2) to TRBJ1-2; a weak D match, TRBD1 (5 bases). Germline loops: CDR1 LGHDT, CDR2 YNNKEL (reference sequence). This CDR3 is 14 amino acids long. V was cut by 5 bases and J by 4 bases, with 14 bases left in between. The CDR3 loop reads CASSAGRRLYGYTF. In DNA, the CDR3 is TGTGCCAGCAGCGCGGGACGCCGCCTCTATGGCTACACCTTC.

CDR3 DNA: TGCGCCAGCAGTGAGGAGACTAGCGCCTACGAGCAGTACTTC. Translated: CASSEETSAYEQYF. The genes are TRBV10-2 and TRBJ2-7, with 8 positions matching TRBD2. Trimming removed 2 bases from V and 2 bases from J; junction bases left unmatched: 2. The germline V gene has CDR1 WSHSY and CDR2 SAAADI. CDR3 length: 14 amino acids.

The table lists this clone with a count of one. The V gene is TRBV19, the J gene TRBJ1-2, with 10 bases that match TRBD1. Germline V lookup: CDR1 LNHDA, CDR2 SQIVND (reference sequence). J gave up 8 bases and V 3 bases, and 9 bases lay outside the gene matches. The CDR3 sequence is 15 residues long. CDR3 in DNA: TGTGCCAGTAGTATCGCCGACAGGGGGCGAAAGGGCTACACCTTC. Translating gives CASSIADRGRKGYTF.

Concerning this clone itself: Relative to the germline gene, one junction end is altered; a read error may explain this. The V call is TRBV10-3, the J call TRBJ1-6; D remains unclear. The CDR3 consists of 13 residues. CDR1 is ENHRY and CDR2 is SYGVKD in the germline V gene. The CDR3 DNA is TGTGCCATCAGTGCCTCCAATAATTCACCCCTCCACTTT. Its protein is CAISASNNSPLHF.

The chain carries TRBV30 and TRBJ1-1; no definite D call. Germline V gene data show CDR1 as GTSNPN and CDR2 as SVGIG (reference sequence). V was trimmed by 7 bases and J by 8 bases, leaving 17 bases between them. CDR3 length equals 12 residues. CDR3 nucleotide sequence: TGTGCCTCTCTAGACGGGCCCTCCGAAGCTTTCTTT. As protein: CASLDGPSEAFF.

The chain recombines TRBV5-1 with TRBJ1-1, with D uncertain. The CDR3 extends over 14 amino acids. The V gene lost 3 bases and the J gene lost 1 base, with 10 bases spanning the gap. Germline V lookup: CDR1 SGHRS, CDR2 YFSETQ. The CDR3, as DNA: TGCGCCAGCAGCTCGGGTTACCCGAACACTGAAGCTTTCTTT. Translation gives CASSSGYPNTEAFF.

As DNA, the CDR3 is TGTGCCATCAGGCTAGACGACTCTGGCGAGCAGTACTTC. This gives the protein CAIRLDDSGEQYF. The chain links TRBV10-3 to TRBJ2-7; no clear D gene. This CDR3 has 13 residues. CDR1 ENHRY and CDR2 SYGVKD come from the germline V gene. V dropped 6 bases and J dropped 6 bases, with 15 bases sitting between them.

This clone appeared once. The rearrangement joins TRBV7-2 to TRBJ1-1; D is ambiguous. The CDR3 is 13 residues long. Germline CDR1 is SGHTA and CDR2 is FQGNSA. With 3 bases removed from V and 3 bases from J, the gap between germline ends came to 8 bases. Here the CDR3 reads CASSFSPDTEAFF. CDR3 DNA sequence: TGTGCCAGCAGCTTCTCCCCCGACACTGAAGCTTTCTTT.

This clone was detected only once. V is TRBV3-1 (or the pseudogene TRBV3-2) and J is TRBJ2-1; 7 positions match TRBD2. After removal of 4 bases from V and 5 bases from J, the junction contained 11 bases not matched to a gene. CDR3 length: 16 residues. The germline gives CDR1 LGHDT, CDR2 YNNKEL (reference sequence). Here the CDR3 DNA reads TGTGCCAGCAGCCCAACCCAGCGGGGCCGTAACAATGAGCAGTTCTTC. Translating gives CASSPTQRGRNNEQFF.

The genes are TRBV24-1 and TRBJ2-1, with TRBD2 matching over 8 bases. V shed 7 bases, J shed 4 bases, and the junction held 2 bases outside the gene matches. Germline lookup yields CDR1 KGHDR and CDR2 SFDVKD. The CDR3 has 13 residues. CDR3: CATRTSAYNEQFF. Written as DNA, the CDR3 is TGTGCCACCAGGACTAGCGCATACAATGAGCAGTTCTTC.

The chain recombines TRBV2 with TRBJ2-2, with D maybe TRBD1 (5 bases). Trimming took off 6 bases at V and 8 bases at J, with 13 bases between the two ends. CDR3 length: 13 residues. Per germline, CDR1 SNHLY and CDR2 FYNNEI. The CDR3 region is CASRSRQIGELFF. CDR3 bases: TGTGCCAGCAGGAGTAGACAGATTGGGGAGCTGTTTTTT.

The chain carries TRBV27 and TRBJ1-5, with D possibly being TRBD1 (5 bases). Per germline, CDR1 MNHEY and CDR2 SMNVEV (reference sequence). Trimming took off 4 bases at V and 6 bases at J, with 10 bases between the two ends. This CDR3 region has 13 residues. Written as DNA, the CDR3 is TGTGCCAGCAGTTCGGGACGAAGTCAGCCCCAGCATTTT. It codes for CASSSGRSQPQHF.

The V call is TRBV9, the J call TRBJ2-1, with D unclear. Germline CDR1 is SGDLS and CDR2 is YYNGEE. V lost 3 bases to trimming and J lost 12 bases, with 16 bases between them. The CDR3 spans 13 residues. In DNA form, the CDR3 reads TGTGCCAGCAGCGCCCCGAGGACCCCGGGGCAGTTCTTC. As protein: CASSAPRTPGQFF.

The gene calls are TRBV18 and TRBJ2-2; 11 bases line up with TRBD2. The junction had 17 bases not matched to a gene; V was cut back by 7 bases and J by 4 bases. The CDR3 is made up of 19 amino acids. The germline V gene has CDR1 KGHSH and CDR2 LQKENI. This chain's CDR3 is CASLIMRTLAGGGTGELFF. The CDR3 coding sequence is TGTGCCAGCTTGATAATGCGAACCCTAGCGGGAGGAGGCACCGGGGAGCTGTTTTTT. Filled out from reference TRBV18 and TRBJ2-2, the complete variable domain reads NAGVMQNPRHLVRRRGQEARLRCSPMKGHSHVYWYRQLPEEGLKFMVYLQKENIIDESGMPKERFSAEFPKEGPSILRIQQVVRGDSAAYFCASLIMRTLAGGGTGELFFGEGSRLTVL.

The J gene is TRBJ2-1, the V gene TRBV19; TRBD2 matches 8 bases. The CDR3 runs 20 residues. Unmatched junction bases numbered 20, after V lost 7 bases and J lost 0 bases. Looked up from germline, CDR1 is LNHDA and CDR2 is SQIVND (reference sequence). In nucleotides, the CDR3 is TGTGCCAGTACATCCGGGCGAGCGGGAGATGGTAGGAGCTCCTACAATGAGCAGTTCTTC. This codes for CASTSGRAGDGRSSYNEQFF.

The V and J genes are TRBV28 and TRBJ1-3; TRBD1 matches at 8 bases. Trimming removed 7 bases from V and 3 bases from J; junction bases left unmatched: 5. CDR3 length equals 14 residues. CDR1 is MDHEN and CDR2 is SYDVKM in the germline V gene. CDR3 residues: CASTDRGRGNTIYF. The CDR3 region has the DNA TGTGCCAGCACCGACAGGGGACGTGGAAACACCATATATTTT.

This sequence joins TRBV3-1 (or the pseudogene TRBV3-2) and TRBJ2-7; 12 positions match TRBD1. CDR3 size: 17 residues. Germline loops: CDR1 LGHDT, CDR2 YNNKEL (reference sequence). J was trimmed by 5 bases and V by 1 base; bases with no gene match: 9. The CDR3 sequence is CASSQAQPGQGAHEQYF. The DNA of the CDR3 is TGTGCCAGCAGCCAAGCCCAACCGGGACAGGGGGCCCACGAGCAGTACTTC.

This clone is a singleton in its sample. V and J are TRBV5-1 and TRBJ2-1; D perhaps matches TRBD1 (5 bases). V was pared by 0 bases and J by 5 bases, with 12 bases between. The CDR3 sequence is 15 residues long. Germline CDR1 and CDR2: SGHRS and YFSETQ. CDR3 loop: CASSLAVTDHNEQFF. The DNA for the CDR3 is TGCGCCAGCAGCTTGGCAGTGACAGACCACAATGAGCAGTTCTTC.

This clone was recorded a few times. The chain combines TRBV3-1 (or the pseudogene TRBV3-2) with TRBJ2-2; no firm D call. CDR1 and CDR2 from the germline V gene are LGHDT and YNNKEL (reference sequence). The CDR3 runs 14 residues. Trimming removed 1 base from V and 6 bases from J, with 9 bases in between. CDR3 sequence: CASSQALVPGELFF. DNA for the CDR3: TGTGCCAGCAGCCAAGCTCTGGTTCCCGGGGAGCTGTTTTTT.

The rearrangement joins TRBV5-1 to TRBJ2-3; a possible D gene is TRBD2 (5 bases). Germline CDR1 and CDR2: SGHRS and YFSETQ. Trimming stripped 2 bases from V and 5 bases from J, with 9 bases between. This CDR3 comprises 13 residues. DNA for the CDR3: TGCGCCAGCAGCTTCCCCGGGGAAGATACGCAGTATTTT. It encodes CASSFPGEDTQYF.

The chain uses TRBV7-3 and TRBJ2-7; weak D call: TRBD1 (7 bases). Germline V gene lookup returns CDR1 SGHTA and CDR2 FQGTGA. The CDR3 is 14 amino acids. The V end lost 5 bases, the J end lost 3 bases, and 14 bases lay between the germline ends. The CDR3 reads CASSPGGSDYEQYF. CDR3 DNA: TGTGCCAGCAGCCCAGGGGGGAGTGACTACGAGCAGTACTTC.

The rearrangement joins TRBV10-3 to TRBJ1-1, with D unclear. CDR3 length equals 14 residues. CDR1 is ENHRY, CDR2 SYGVKD, per germline. Trimming took off 1 base at V and 0 bases at J, with 6 bases between the two ends. The CDR3 bases are TGTGCCATCAGTGAGTTGGGGATGAACACTGAAGCTTTCTTT. It yields the protein CAISELGMNTEAFF.